The T cell receptor beta chain described here comes from a study of T cell repertoires in cytomegalovirus infection. As for the study in general: In the study, CMV epitopes included recently identified HLA-C-restricted and well-studied HLA-B-restricted ones. CMV infection plus the matching HLA type was flagged by public TCR beta signatures.

Germline assignment: CDR1 MDHEN and CDR2 SYDVKM. V was pared by 7 bases and J by 1 base, with 13 bases between. The CDR3 covers 15 residues. TCRdb itself ran the reads through MiXCR, one entry per CDR3 protein. Of about 830,000 distinct CDR3 sequences in the sample, about 31% were seen once. Study conclusions and caveats: People with CMV and the relevant HLA were identified by cumulative public TCR beta family frequency. HLA-C-restricted CMV-specific TCR beta clonotypes prevailed in the ex vivo response.

As concerns this clonotype: Its antigen is undetermined.

The chain carries TRBV28 and TRBJ2-2, with D perhaps matching TRBD1 (5 bases). The sequenced sample was cultured CD8+ T cells from PBMCs, obtained from culture after CMV antigen stimulation. The source of this sequence is a human donor in good health (CMV status not recorded). Some clones in this sample may be carry-over from other donors' samples. CDR3 protein: CASTTLRVNTGELFF. In DNA form, the CDR3 reads TGTGCCAGCACAACCCTCAGGGTGAACACCGGGGAGCTGTTTTTT. Looking up the rest from reference TRBV28 and TRBJ2-2 gives the full variable domain: DVKVTQSSRYLVKRTGEKVFLECVQDMDHENMFWYRQDPGLGLRLIYFSYDVKMKEKGDIPEGYSVSREKKERFSLILESASTNQTSMYLCASTTLRVNTGELFFGEGSRLTVL.